Each of the 13 T cell receptor beta chains below was sequenced from the same sample in a study of blood T cell repertoires in COVID-19 (TCRdb year 2020). The library was built by means of the immunoSEQ multiplex PCR assay. In its TCRdb copy, this immuneACCESS table keeps in-frame sequences only and misses some clones. Where compared with another copy, unresolved V genes explain less than half of these, and the others have no known cause. The sample contains around 77,000 clones, 90% of them found a single time. The ten top clones hold approximately 15% of the sample. Sequenced sample: peripheral blood. The source is a woman older than 75 with active or convalescent COVID-19.

The V gene is TRBV19, the J gene TRBJ2-7; 9 bases are shared with TRBD2. V shed 8 bases, J shed 3 bases, and the junction held 5 bases outside the gene matches. The length of the CDR3 is 13 residues. Per the germline V gene, CDR1 is LNHDA and CDR2 is SQIVND (reference sequence). The CDR3 region has the DNA TGTGCCAGTGGCGGGGGGGCTAGCTACGAGCAGTACTTC. Its translation is CASGGGASYEQYF.

The rearrangement links TRBV6-9 to TRBJ1-5; D remains unclear. With 6 bases removed from V and 4 bases from J, the gap between germline ends came to 19 bases. Per the germline V gene, CDR1 is MNHGY and CDR2 is SVAAGI. The CDR3 runs 16 residues. The CDR3 here is CASRPTLVSCNQPQHF. The CDR3 DNA is TGTGCCAGCAGGCCGACACTTGTATCTTGTAATCAGCCCCAGCATTTT.

The V gene is TRBV7-9, the J gene TRBJ2-2; D call uncertain. The CDR3 contains 16 residues. Germline V gives CDR1 SEHNR, CDR2 FQNEAQ (reference sequence). V lost 2 bases and J lost 2, with 12 bases in between. The DNA for the CDR3 is TGTGCCAGCAGCTTACTGGGCAGGATCAACACCGGGGAGCTGTTTTTT. Amino acids: CASSLLGRINTGELFF.

The chain joins TRBV7-3 to TRBJ2-2, with unresolved D. V lost 4 bases and J lost 1, with 7 bases in between. This CDR3 region has 14 residues. Germline-derived CDR1 and CDR2 are SGHTA and FQGTGA. The CDR3 region is CASSSQMNTGELFF. CDR3 DNA sequence: TGTGCCAGCAGCTCACAAATGAACACCGGGGAGCTGTTTTTT.

The chain recombines TRBV28 with TRBJ1-1; TRBD1 might be the D (6 bases). This CDR3 region has 13 residues. Germline CDR1 is MDHEN and CDR2 is SYDVKM. V dropped 8 bases and J dropped 1 base, with 11 bases sitting between them. CDR3 in DNA: TGTGCCAGCGGCGGGGGGCCGAACACTGAAGCTTTCTTT. Its translation is CASGGGPNTEAFF.

A few counts support this clone. V usage is TRBV7-2 and J usage is TRBJ1-1; 7 nucleotides agree with TRBD1. This CDR3 region has 14 residues. Unmatched junction bases numbered 7, after V lost 5 bases and J lost 4 bases. Germline CDR1 SGHTA, CDR2 FQGNSA. The CDR3 DNA follows: TGTGCCAGCAGCAGTGACAGGGTAGGCACTGAAGCTTTCTTT. This encodes CASSSDRVGTEAFF.

The CDR3 DNA reads as TGTGCCAGTAGTTCGCTACAGGGGTCGGTGAAAGAGACCCAGTACTTC. Translating gives CASSSLQGSVKETQYF. The rearrangement uses TRBV19 and TRBJ2-5; 7 bases line up with TRBD1. The CDR3 is 16 residues long. J was trimmed by 3 bases and V by 5 bases; bases with no gene match: 12. The germline V gene has CDR1 LNHDA and CDR2 SQIVND (reference sequence).

The J gene is TRBJ1-1, the V gene TRBV11-1; D possibly corresponds to TRBD1 (6 bases). The V and J ends lost 0 bases and 9 bases respectively, with 14 bases between them. CDR3 length equals 14 residues. Germline V gene lookup returns CDR1 SGHAT and CDR2 FQDESV (reference sequence). The CDR3 spells CASSLALRGAKAFF. The CDR3, as DNA: TGTGCCAGCAGCTTAGCGCTACGGGGGGCGAAAGCTTTCTTT.

The rearrangement uses TRBV4-1 and TRBJ2-7, with 12 bases that match TRBD2. V lost 0 bases to trimming and J lost 5 bases; unmatched junction nucleotides: 11. This CDR3 is 18 amino acids long. The V gene's germline CDR1 is MGHRA and CDR2 YSYEKL. CDR3 sequence: CASSQEVTSGGHLHEQYF. As DNA, the CDR3 is TGCGCCAGCAGCCAAGAAGTGACTAGCGGGGGTCACTTGCACGAGCAGTACTTC.

The chain couples TRBV5-8 to TRBJ1-5, with D unresolved. Looked up from germline, CDR1 is SGHTS and CDR2 is YDEGEE. Trimming shortened V by 2 bases and J by 0 bases, and 9 bases separated the two germline ends. There are 15 residues in the CDR3. The CDR3 DNA follows: TGTGCCAGCAGCTTCACACGGAGTAGCAATCAGCCCCAGCATTTT. Amino acid sequence: CASSFTRSSNQPQHF.

This clone was seen a single time. This chain links TRBV5-1 with TRBJ1-1; 7 bases map to TRBD1. There are 13 residues in the CDR3. Looked up from germline, CDR1 is SGHRS and CDR2 is YFSETQ. V shed 2 bases and J 4 bases; nucleotides not matched to a gene: 2. The CDR3 sequence: CASSFGTATEAFF. For the CDR3, the DNA is TGCGCCAGCAGCTTTGGGACAGCCACTGAAGCTTTCTTT.

This clone occurred a few times. The chain joins TRBV19 to TRBJ1-2; D is undetermined. There are 13 residues in the CDR3. V lost 7 bases and J 3 bases, leaving 12 bases between the germline ends. Germline-derived CDR1 and CDR2 are LNHDA and SQIVND (reference sequence). The CDR3 here is CASISTGDYGYTF. The CDR3 coding sequence is TGTGCCAGTATTTCGACGGGAGACTATGGCTACACCTTC.

CDR3 loop: CASSVRRRAETQYF. The DNA for the CDR3 is TGTGCCAGCAGCGTGAGGAGGAGGGCGGAGACCCAGTACTTC. This chain uses TRBV11-1 with TRBJ2-5; a possible D gene is TRBD2 (6 bases). The CDR3 spans 14 residues. V shed 5 bases and J shed 5 bases, with 15 bases lying between them. Germline loops: CDR1 SGHAT, CDR2 FQDESV (reference sequence).